This TCR beta chain was observed in a study of T cell repertoires in cytomegalovirus infection. Study in general: Both a matching HLA type and CMV infection were indicated by public TCR beta signatures.

In germline, CDR1 is SGHRS, CDR2 YFSETQ. The CDR3 has 15 residues. V was clipped by 2 bases and J by 4 bases, with 13 bases between them. This clonotype has ten or more counts. What it recognizes is unknown. Via MiXCR, TCRdb re-called the reads, giving one row per CDR3 protein. The data show about 180,000 distinct CDR3 sequences, with about 15% seen just once and 20% to 30% held by the top ten. Study outcomes and limitations: HLA-C-restricted CMV-specific TCR beta clonotypes prevailed in the ex vivo response. Adding up the frequency of public TCR beta families identified people who carried CMV plus the relevant HLA.

The receptor was derived from a human donor in good health (CMV status not recorded). Some clones in this sample may be carry-over from other donors' samples. Sequences were obtained from PBMCs. The V and J genes are TRBV5-1 and TRBJ1-5, with D possibly being TRBD1 (6 bases). As DNA, the CDR3 is TGCGCCAGCAGCTTCCAAGGGGGGGTTAATCAGCCCCAGCATTTT. Protein sequence: CASSFQGGVNQPQHF.